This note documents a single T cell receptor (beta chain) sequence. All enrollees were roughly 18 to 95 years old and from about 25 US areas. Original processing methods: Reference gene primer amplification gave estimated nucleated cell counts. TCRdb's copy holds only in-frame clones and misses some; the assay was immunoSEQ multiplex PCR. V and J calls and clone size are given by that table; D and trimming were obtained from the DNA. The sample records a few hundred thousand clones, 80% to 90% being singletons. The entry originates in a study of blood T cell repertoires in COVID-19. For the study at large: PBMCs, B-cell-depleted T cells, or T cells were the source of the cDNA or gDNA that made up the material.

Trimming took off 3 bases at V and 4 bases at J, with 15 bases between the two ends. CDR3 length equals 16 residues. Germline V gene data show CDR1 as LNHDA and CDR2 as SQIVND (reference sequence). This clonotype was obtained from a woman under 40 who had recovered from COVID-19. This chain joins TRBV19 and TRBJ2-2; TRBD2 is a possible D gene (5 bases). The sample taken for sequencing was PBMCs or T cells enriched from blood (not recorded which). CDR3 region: CASSIRRGTPTGELFF. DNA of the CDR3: TGTGCCAGTAGTATCCGACGGGGAACCCCCACCGGGGAGCTGTTTTTT.